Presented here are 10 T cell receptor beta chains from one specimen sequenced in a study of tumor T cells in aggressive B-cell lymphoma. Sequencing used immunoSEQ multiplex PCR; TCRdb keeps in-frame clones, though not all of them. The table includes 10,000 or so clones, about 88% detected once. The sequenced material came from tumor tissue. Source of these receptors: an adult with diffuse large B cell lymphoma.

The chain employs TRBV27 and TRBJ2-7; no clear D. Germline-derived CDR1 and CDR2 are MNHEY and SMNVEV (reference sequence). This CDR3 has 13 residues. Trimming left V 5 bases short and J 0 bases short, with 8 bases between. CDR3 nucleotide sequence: TGTGCCAGCAGTCTGGGCAACTCCTACGAGCAGTACTTC. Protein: CASSLGNSYEQYF.

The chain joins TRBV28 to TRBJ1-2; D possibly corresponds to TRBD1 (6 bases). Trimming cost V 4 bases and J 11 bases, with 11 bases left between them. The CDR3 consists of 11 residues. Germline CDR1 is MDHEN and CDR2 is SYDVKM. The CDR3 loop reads CASSSQGTYTF. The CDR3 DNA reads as TGTGCCAGCAGTTCACAGGGCACGTACACCTTC.

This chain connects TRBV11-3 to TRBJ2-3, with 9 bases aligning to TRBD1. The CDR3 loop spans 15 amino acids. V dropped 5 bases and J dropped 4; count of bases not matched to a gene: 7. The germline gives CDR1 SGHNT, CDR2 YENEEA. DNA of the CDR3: TGTGCCAGCAGCCCCGGGACAGGGTATGCAGATACGCAGTATTTT. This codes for CASSPGTGYADTQYF.

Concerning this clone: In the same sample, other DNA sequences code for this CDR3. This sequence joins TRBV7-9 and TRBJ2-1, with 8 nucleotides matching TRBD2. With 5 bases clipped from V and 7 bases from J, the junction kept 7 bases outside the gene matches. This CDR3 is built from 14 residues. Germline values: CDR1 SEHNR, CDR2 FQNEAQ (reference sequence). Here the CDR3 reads CASSDRTSYNEQFF. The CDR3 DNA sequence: TGTGCCAGCAGCGACAGGACTAGCTATAATGAGCAGTTCTTC.

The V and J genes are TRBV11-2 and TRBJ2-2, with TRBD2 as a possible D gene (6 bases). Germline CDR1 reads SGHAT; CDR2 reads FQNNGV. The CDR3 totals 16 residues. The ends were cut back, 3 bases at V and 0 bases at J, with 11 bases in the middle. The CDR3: CASSFREPANTGELFF. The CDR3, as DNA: TGTGCCAGCAGCTTCCGGGAGCCCGCGAACACCGGGGAGCTGTTTTTT. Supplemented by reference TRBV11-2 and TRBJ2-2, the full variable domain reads EAGVAQSPRYKIIEKRQSVAFWCNPISGHATLYWYQQILGQGPKLLIQFQNNGVVDDSQLPKDRFSAERLKGVDSTLKIQPAKLEDSAVYLCASSFREPANTGELFFGEGSRLTVL.

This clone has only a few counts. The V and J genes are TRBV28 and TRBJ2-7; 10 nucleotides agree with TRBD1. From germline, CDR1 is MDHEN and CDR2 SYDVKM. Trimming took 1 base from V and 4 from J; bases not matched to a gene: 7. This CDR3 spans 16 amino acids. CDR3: CASSLSPTGGGYEQYF. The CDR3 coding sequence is TGTGCCAGCAGTTTATCCCCGACAGGGGGCGGGTACGAGCAGTACTTC.

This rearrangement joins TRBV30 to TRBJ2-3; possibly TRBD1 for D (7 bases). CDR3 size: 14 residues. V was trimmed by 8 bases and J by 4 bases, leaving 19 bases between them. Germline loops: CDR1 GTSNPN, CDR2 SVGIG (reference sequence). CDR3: CAQEPGGSADTQYF. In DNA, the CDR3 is TGTGCCCAGGAACCAGGGGGGAGCGCAGATACGCAGTATTTT.

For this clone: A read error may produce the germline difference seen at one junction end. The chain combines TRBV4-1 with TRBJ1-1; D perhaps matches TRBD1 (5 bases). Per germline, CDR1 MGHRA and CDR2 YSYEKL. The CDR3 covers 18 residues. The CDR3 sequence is CASSQDEFRGVDITETFF. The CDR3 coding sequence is TGCGCCAGCAGCCAAGATGAGTTTCGGGGGGTTGATATCACTGAAACTTTCTTT.

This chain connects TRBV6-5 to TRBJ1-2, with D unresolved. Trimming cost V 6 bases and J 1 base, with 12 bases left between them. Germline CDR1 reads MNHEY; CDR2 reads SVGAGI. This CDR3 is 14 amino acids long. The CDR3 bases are TGTGCCAGCAGATCTGTGCAGGATAACTATGGCTACACCTTC. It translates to CASRSVQDNYGYTF.

CDR3 amino acids: CAWSAGTGSYNEQFF. The CDR3 DNA follows: TGTGCCTGGAGTGCCGGGACAGGGTCATACAATGAGCAGTTCTTC. The chain carries TRBV30 and TRBJ2-1, with 9 bases matching TRBD1. Trimming at V came to 1 base and at J to 4 bases, leaving 5 bases not matched to a gene. The CDR3 totals 15 residues. CDR1 is GTSNPN, CDR2 SVGIG, per germline (reference sequence).